Below, 20 T cell receptor beta chains from the same sample are listed, as sequenced in a study of cytomegalovirus exposure and HLA in healthy donors (dated by TCRdb to about 2017). Libraries were built with the immunoSEQ multiplex PCR assay. The multiplex PCR relied on a mix of 60 forward primers for TCR Vbeta segments and 13 reverse primers for TCR Jbeta segments. TCRdb obtained this table from immuneACCESS and retained in-frame rearrangements with V and J assigned. These tables miss some clones; where compared with another copy, unresolved V genes account for less than half of the shortfall, and the remainder is unexplained. The sample records under 200,000 clones, approximately 79% of which are singletons. Jointly, the top ten make up over 13% of the sample. Sample: PBMCs. These receptors all stem from a man aged 50-59 years in good health and CMV-seropositive.

The chain combines TRBV5-1 with TRBJ1-5; maybe TRBD1 (6 bases). CDR1 is SGHRS, CDR2 YFSETQ, per germline. CDR3 size: 15 residues. The V gene lost 0 bases and the J gene lost 6 bases, with 13 bases spanning the gap. The CDR3 DNA reads as TGCGCCAGCAGCTTGGACCACAGGGTGGGTCAGCCCCAGCATTTT. Translated: CASSLDHRVGQPQHF.

With respect to this clone: An end of the junction does not agree with germline; a read error may underlie this. The chain uses TRBV15 and TRBJ1-1, with TRBD1 as a possible D gene (5 bases). Germline V gene data show CDR1 as LNHNV and CDR2 as YYDKDF (reference sequence). This CDR3 region has 14 residues. Written as DNA, the CDR3 is TGTGCCGCAGGGTCGATGGGAATGAATACTGAAGCTTTCTTT. It is translated as CAAGSMGMNTEAFF.

The rearrangement uses TRBV2 and TRBJ2-1; 9 nucleotides line up with TRBD2. The CDR3 is 15 residues long. The germline CDR1 and CDR2 sequences are SNHLY and FYNNEI. Unmatched junction bases numbered 3, after V lost 4 bases and J lost 2 bases. The CDR3 reads CASSAASGAYNEQFF. The DNA of the CDR3 is TGTGCCAGCAGTGCGGCTAGCGGGGCCTACAATGAGCAGTTCTTC.

The J gene is TRBJ1-1, the V gene TRBV11-1; 7 nucleotides align to TRBD1. This CDR3 spans 12 amino acids. The germline V gene encodes CDR1 SGHAT and CDR2 FQDESV (reference sequence). After removal of 5 bases from V and 7 bases from J, the junction contained 4 bases not matched to a gene. The CDR3 sequence is CASSPTGVEAFF. CDR3 nucleotide sequence: TGTGCCAGCAGCCCCACAGGGGTTGAAGCTTTCTTT.

The rearrangement uses TRBV5-1 and TRBJ1-2; D might be TRBD1 (6 bases). V was clipped by 0 bases and J by 0 bases, with 12 bases between them. The CDR3 is made up of 16 amino acids. Looked up from germline, CDR1 is SGHRS and CDR2 is YFSETQ. The CDR3 DNA follows: TGCGCCAGCAGCTTGGTGTGGACAGATACTAACTATGGCTACACCTTC. Translating gives CASSLVWTDTNYGYTF.

The rearrangement joins TRBV5-3 to TRBJ1-1, with TRBD1 matching 8 bases. TRBV5-3 is treated as an ORF (open reading frame) with a function not yet certain. The CDR3 spans 15 residues. The trim removed 4 bases at V and 4 bases at J, leaving 9 bases unmatched. The CDR3 nucleotides are TGTGCCAGAAGCGGCCCCCTGACAGGGGTCACTGAAGCTTTCTTT. Protein sequence: CARSGPLTGVTEAFF.

This clone showed up just a few times. V gene TRBV7-9 combines with J gene TRBJ1-2; 8 bases are shared with TRBD1. Germline V gene sequence: CDR1 SEHNR, CDR2 FQNEAQ (reference sequence). Trimming took 5 bases from V and 3 from J; bases not matched to a gene: 14. The CDR3 length is 17 residues. The CDR3 is CASSPPQDRESDYGYTF. CDR3 DNA sequence: TGTGCCAGCAGCCCGCCGCAGGACAGGGAGAGCGACTATGGCTACACCTTC.

The rearrangement uses TRBV5-4 and TRBJ2-7; the match to TRBD1 covers 8 bases. The trim removed 0 bases at V and 5 bases at J, leaving 10 bases unmatched. The CDR3 length is 16 residues. Germline lookup yields CDR1 SGHNT and CDR2 YYREEE (reference sequence). CDR3 sequence reads: CASSLAETGVLDEQYV. The CDR3 nucleotides are TGTGCCAGCAGCTTGGCAGAGACAGGGGTCCTTGACGAGCAGTACGTC.

The rearrangement uses TRBV19 and TRBJ2-7; 7 bases fit TRBD1. V shed 6 bases, J shed 3 bases, and the junction held 8 bases outside the gene matches. This CDR3 spans 14 amino acids. The V gene's germline CDR1 is LNHDA and CDR2 SQIVND (reference sequence). CDR3 sequence reads: CASRQGTVLYEQYV. The CDR3, as DNA: TGTGCCAGTAGGCAAGGGACAGTGCTCTACGAGCAGTACGTC.

This chain connects TRBV5-6 to TRBJ1-5; D might be TRBD1 (5 bases). Germline V gene lookup returns CDR1 SGHDT and CDR2 YYEEEE. V was shortened by 3 bases and J by 4 bases, with 11 bases between the two germline ends. This CDR3 spans 14 amino acids. The CDR3 here is CASSSPTDNQPQHF. Written as DNA, the CDR3 is TGTGCCAGCAGCTCCCCGACAGATAATCAGCCCCAGCATTTT.

Comments on this clone: At the DNA level, this CDR3 is encoded by other sequences in the same sample as well. V gene TRBV15 combines with J gene TRBJ1-6, with a weak D call TRBD1 (6 bases). Germline V gene lookup returns CDR1 LNHNV and CDR2 YYDKDF (reference sequence). Trimming shortened V by 3 bases and J by 4 bases, and 7 bases separated the two germline ends. CDR3 length: 14 residues. The CDR3 DNA sequence: TGTGCCACCAGCAGGACAGGTTATAATTCACCCCTCCACTTT. Protein: CATSRTGYNSPLHF.

J is TRBJ1-6 and V is TRBV7-2; 10 positions match TRBD1. Germline V CDR1 and CDR2: SGHTA, FQGNSA. V was clipped by 5 bases and J by 7 bases; unmatched bases: 5. The CDR3 length is 15 residues. CDR3 in amino acids: CASSKDRGENSPLHF. As DNA, the CDR3 is TGTGCCAGCAGCAAGGACAGGGGGGAAAATTCACCCCTCCACTTT.

This clone was detected only a few times. The chain has TRBV7-9 and TRBJ1-6; perhaps TRBD1 as D (5 bases). CDR1 is SEHNR and CDR2 is FQNEAQ in the germline V gene (reference sequence). Trimming removed 1 base at V and 13 bases at J, with 8 bases between. The CDR3 sequence is 12 residues long. The CDR3 protein is CASSLDRGPLHF. The CDR3 nucleotides read TGTGCCAGCAGCTTAGATAGGGGCCCCCTCCACTTT.

This clone appeared once. The V and J genes are TRBV7-9 and TRBJ2-1, with D possibly being TRBD2 (5 bases). V lost 2 bases to trimming and J lost 9 bases, with 17 bases between them. Germline assignment: CDR1 SEHNR and CDR2 FQNEAQ (reference sequence). The CDR3 extends over 15 amino acids. CDR3 DNA: TGTGCCAGCAGCTTATCGAGGGTACAATCAACTGAGCAGTTCTTC. Amino acid sequence: CASSLSRVQSTEQFF.

The chain carries TRBV4-3 and TRBJ2-1; D may be TRBD1 (6 bases). The germline CDR1 and CDR2 sequences are LGHNA and YSLEER. CDR3 size: 20 residues. Trimming pared 0 bases from V and 0 bases from J, leaving 21 bases between. The CDR3 nucleotides read TGCGCCAGCAGCCAAGAGAATTTGGTTTGGCAGGGGAGCTCCTACAATGAGCAGTTCTTC. The encoded protein is CASSQENLVWQGSSYNEQFF.

The chain links TRBV19 to TRBJ1-2; possible D gene TRBD1, 6 bases. Per germline, CDR1 LNHDA and CDR2 SQIVND (reference sequence). V lost 4 bases and J lost 8, with 17 bases in between. The CDR3 length is 14 residues. The CDR3 DNA is TGTGCCAGTAGTACCGACAGGAATGGGAAGGGCTACACCTTC. Amino acid sequence: CASSTDRNGKGYTF.

The rearrangement links TRBV19 to TRBJ1-2; D is ambiguous. CDR1 LNHDA and CDR2 SQIVND come from the germline V gene (reference sequence). Trimming left V 8 bases short and J 0 bases short, with 16 bases between. CDR3 size: 15 residues. DNA of the CDR3: TGTGCCAGTTCTTCGCCTAGCGACACTAACTATGGCTACACCTTC. It yields the protein CASSSPSDTNYGYTF.

The gene calls are TRBV7-2 and TRBJ2-2, with TRBD2 matching 8 bases. J lost 7 bases, V lost 5 bases, and 15 bases had no gene match. Looked up from germline, CDR1 is SGHTA and CDR2 is FQGNSA. The CDR3 runs to 17 residues. CDR3 sequence reads: CASSADQAGALLGELFF. The CDR3 bases are TGTGCCAGCAGCGCTGATCAAGCGGGGGCCCTCCTCGGGGAGCTGTTTTTT.

This chain joins TRBV25-1 and TRBJ1-5, with a weak D call TRBD1 (5 bases). Trimming stripped 8 bases from V and 2 bases from J, with 10 bases between. The germline V gene has CDR1 MGHDK and CDR2 SYGVNS. The CDR3 has 13 residues. The CDR3 loop reads CASAPGGNQPQHF. The CDR3 DNA is TGTGCCAGCGCTCCGGGGGGCAATCAGCCCCAGCATTTT. Combining the CDR3 with reference TRBV25-1 and TRBJ1-5 gives the whole variable domain EADIYQTPRYLVIGTGKKITLECSQTMGHDKMYWYQQDPGMELHLIHYSYGVNSTEKGDLSSESTVSRIRTEHFPLTLESARPSHTSQYLCASAPGGNQPQHFGDGTRLSIL.

This sequence joins TRBV4-3 and TRBJ1-3; no clear D gene. The CDR3 is 17 residues long. Germline CDR1 reads LGHNA; CDR2 reads YSLEER. The ends were cut back, 3 bases at V and 0 bases at J, with 15 bases in the middle. CDR3 coding DNA: TGCGCCAGCAGCCAGGCTGCGGGGAGATCCTCTGGAAACACCATATATTTT. The encoded protein is CASSQAAGRSSGNTIYF.